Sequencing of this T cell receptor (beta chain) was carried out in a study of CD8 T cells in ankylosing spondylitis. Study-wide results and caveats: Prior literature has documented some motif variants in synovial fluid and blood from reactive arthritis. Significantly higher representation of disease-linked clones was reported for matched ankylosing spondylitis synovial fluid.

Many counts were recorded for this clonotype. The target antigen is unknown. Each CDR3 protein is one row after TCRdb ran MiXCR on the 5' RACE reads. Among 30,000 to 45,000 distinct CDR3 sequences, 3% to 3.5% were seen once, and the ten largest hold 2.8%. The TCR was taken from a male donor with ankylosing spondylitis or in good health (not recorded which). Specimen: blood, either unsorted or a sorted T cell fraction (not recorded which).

This CDR3 reads CASSVGSGSMNEQFF. CDR3 nucleotide sequence: TGTGCCAGCAGCGTAGGTAGCGGGAGTATGAATGAGCAGTTCTTC. The chain uses TRBV9 and TRBJ2-1, with 9 bases that match TRBD2. J was trimmed by 7 bases and V by 0 bases; bases with no gene match: 5. The length of the CDR3 is 15 residues. Germline CDR1 reads SGDLS; CDR2 reads YYNGEE. The variable domain in full, with the rest retrieved from reference TRBV9 and TRBJ2-1, is DSGVTQTPKHLITATGQRVTLRCSPRSGDLSVYWYQQSLDQGLQFLIQYYNGEERAKGNILERFSAQQFPDLHSELNLSSLELGDSALYFCASSVGSGSMNEQFFGPGTRLTVL.